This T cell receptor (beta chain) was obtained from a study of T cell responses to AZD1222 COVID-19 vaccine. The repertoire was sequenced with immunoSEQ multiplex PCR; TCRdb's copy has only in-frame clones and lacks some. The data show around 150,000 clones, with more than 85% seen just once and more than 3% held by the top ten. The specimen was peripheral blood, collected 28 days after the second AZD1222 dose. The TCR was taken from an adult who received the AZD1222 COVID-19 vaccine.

CDR3 in DNA: TGTGCCAGCAGCAAAGGGACTCTGGAGGTGGAGCAGTACTTC. Its translation: CASSKGTLEVEQYF. The rearrangement links TRBV2 to TRBJ2-7, with D tentatively TRBD2 (6 bases). V shed 6 bases and J shed 7 bases, with 19 bases lying between them. Germline V lookup: CDR1 SNHLY, CDR2 FYNNEI. This CDR3 spans 14 amino acids.